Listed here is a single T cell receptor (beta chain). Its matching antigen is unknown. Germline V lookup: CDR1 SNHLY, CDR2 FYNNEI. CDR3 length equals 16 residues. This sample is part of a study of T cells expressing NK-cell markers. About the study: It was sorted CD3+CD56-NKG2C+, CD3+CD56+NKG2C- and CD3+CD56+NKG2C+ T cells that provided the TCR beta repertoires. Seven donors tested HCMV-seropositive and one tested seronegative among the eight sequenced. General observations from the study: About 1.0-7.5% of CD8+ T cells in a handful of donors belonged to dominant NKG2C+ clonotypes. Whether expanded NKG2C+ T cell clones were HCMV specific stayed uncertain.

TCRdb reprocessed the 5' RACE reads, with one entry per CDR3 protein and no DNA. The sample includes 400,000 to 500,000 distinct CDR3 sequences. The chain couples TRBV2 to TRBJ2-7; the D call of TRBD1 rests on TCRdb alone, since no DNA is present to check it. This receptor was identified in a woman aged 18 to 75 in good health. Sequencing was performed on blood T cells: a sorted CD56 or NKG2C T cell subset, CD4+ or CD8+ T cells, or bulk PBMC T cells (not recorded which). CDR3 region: CASSGPGQGLGYEQYF.